These 25 T cell receptor beta chains share one sample of origin, sequenced in a study of beta chain features in type 1 diabetes. What was sequenced were expressed TCRB transcripts, since all of the isolated RNA had been reverse transcribed. Clones were read by immunoSEQ multiplex PCR, and TCRdb kept only the in-frame ones, dropping some. The sample holds roughly 400,000 clones; roughly 15% are singletons and the top ten take more than 0.015%. Sequenced sample: naive CD4+ T cells from blood. All receptors come from a woman aged 18-29 years in good health.

The chain is built from TRBV18 and TRBJ2-7; TRBD2 matches at 7 bases. Germline V gene sequence: CDR1 KGHSH, CDR2 LQKENI. J lost 4 bases, V lost 3 bases, and 9 bases had no gene match. This CDR3 is built from 15 residues. The CDR3 nucleotides read TGTGCCAGCTCACCCCCTGCTAGCGGTGGATACGAGCAGTACTTC. The encoded protein is CASSPPASGGYEQYF.

This chain connects TRBV7-9 to TRBJ1-1; possible D gene TRBD1, 6 bases. Trimming left V 2 bases short and J 3 bases short, with 16 bases between. CDR1 and CDR2 from the germline V gene are SEHNR and FQNEAQ (reference sequence). This CDR3 region has 16 residues. In nucleotides, the CDR3 is TGTGCCAGCAGCTTAAGTCTAACAGGGAAGGACACTGAAGCTTTCTTT. Translation gives CASSLSLTGKDTEAFF.

This clone was recorded a few times. V and J are TRBV9 and TRBJ1-3, with 8 nucleotides matching TRBD1. This CDR3 is 16 amino acids long. Unmatched junction bases numbered 5, after V lost 3 bases and J lost 0 bases. Germline V CDR1 and CDR2: SGDLS, YYNGEE. The DNA of the CDR3 is TGTGCCAGCAGCGCCCGGGGACAGGCCTCTGGAAACACCATATATTTT. Translating gives CASSARGQASGNTIYF.

CDR3 nucleotides: TGTGCCACCAGCACCGAACCCGGGACAGGGCTCTACGAGCAGTACTTC. Translated: CATSTEPGTGLYEQYF. This rearrangement joins TRBV15 to TRBJ2-7; 9 bases fit TRBD1. V lost 4 bases, J lost 3 bases, and 10 bases stayed unmatched. CDR1 LNHNV and CDR2 YYDKDF come from the germline V gene (reference sequence). CDR3 size: 16 residues.

This sequence joins TRBV30 and TRBJ1-3; the match to TRBD1 covers 7 bases. Per germline, CDR1 GTSNPN and CDR2 SVGIG (reference sequence). V was pared by 5 bases and J by 4 bases, with 5 bases of the junction left unmatched. The CDR3 runs 13 residues. The DNA of the CDR3 is TGTGCCTGGGTGACAGGGCCCGGAAACACCATATATTTT. Its protein product is CAWVTGPGNTIYF.

The sample holds a few counts of this clone. The rearrangement uses TRBV6-6 and TRBJ2-5, with 13 positions matching TRBD2. From germline, CDR1 is MNHNY and CDR2 SVGAGI (reference sequence). The trim removed 8 bases at V and 4 bases at J, leaving 4 bases unmatched. The CDR3 runs 14 residues. The CDR3 sequence is CASSRTSGRETQYF. The DNA for the CDR3 is TGTGCCAGCTCGCGGACTAGCGGGAGAGAGACCCAGTACTTC.

Only a few counts were recorded for this clone. The chain is built from TRBV28 and TRBJ2-7, with 7 bases that match TRBD2. The V segment lost 2 bases and the J segment 0 bases; nucleotides outside the gene matches: 4. The CDR3 consists of 15 residues. From germline, CDR1 is MDHEN and CDR2 SYDVKM. DNA of the CDR3: TGTGCCAGCAGTTTACTAGCGGCTAGCTCCTACGAGCAGTACTTC. Translation: CASSLLAASSYEQYF.

V is TRBV19 and J is TRBJ1-2; a weak D match, TRBD1 (6 bases). The germline V gene has CDR1 LNHDA and CDR2 SQIVND (reference sequence). This CDR3 comprises 13 residues. Trimming cost V 7 bases and J 8 bases, with 17 bases left between them. CDR3 in DNA: TGTGCCAGTACAAGGACAGCGCTGGGAGGCTACACCTTC. It is translated as CASTRTALGGYTF. Together with reference TRBV19 and TRBJ1-2, the CDR3 gives the full variable domain: DGGITQSPKYLFRKEGQNVTLSCEQNLNHDAMYWYRQDPGQGLRLIYYSQIVNDFQKGDIAEGYSVSREKKESFPLTVTSAQKNPTAFYLCASTRTALGGYTFGSGTRLTVV.

This clone came up a few times. This chain uses TRBV30 with TRBJ1-3, with D unclear. V lost 1 base and J lost 0, with 7 bases in between. The CDR3 has 14 amino acids. Germline V gene sequence: CDR1 GTSNPN, CDR2 SVGIG (reference sequence). CDR3 sequence (DNA): TGTGCCTGGAGTGATGGGAGCTCTGGAAACACCATATATTTT. Its translation: CAWSDGSSGNTIYF.

Only a few counts were recorded for this clone. The CDR3 DNA follows: TGTGCCAGCTCAATATCTAGCGGGGCTAATGAGCAGTTCTTC. It translates to CASSISSGANEQFF. The chain couples TRBV18 to TRBJ2-1, with 9 positions matching TRBD2. The CDR3 consists of 14 residues. Losses at the gene ends were 5 bases for V and 7 bases for J; bases not matched to a gene: 6. Germline V gene data show CDR1 as KGHSH and CDR2 as LQKENI.

A few counts support this clone. The rearrangement links TRBV30 to TRBJ2-3, with D possibly matching TRBD2 (7 bases). Germline CDR1 and CDR2: GTSNPN and SVGIG (reference sequence). The CDR3 has 14 amino acids. V was shortened by 2 bases and J by 2 bases, with 11 bases between the two germline ends. Written as DNA, the CDR3 is TGTGCCTGGAGTCGTGCGGGGGCCACAGATACGCAGTATTTT. It codes for CAWSRAGATDTQYF.

The genes are TRBV2 and TRBJ2-2; 8 bases fit TRBD1. Germline loops: CDR1 SNHLY, CDR2 FYNNEI. Trimming at V came to 10 bases and at J to 6 bases, leaving 10 bases not matched to a gene. This CDR3 spans 14 amino acids. In DNA form, the CDR3 reads TGTGCCACCACAGAGGACAGGGTGTCCGGGGAGCTGTTTTTT. This sequence encodes CATTEDRVSGELFF. Variable domain in full (rest from reference TRBV2 and TRBJ2-2): EPEVTQTPSHQVTQMGQEVILRCVPISNHLYFYWYRQILGQKVEFLVSFYNNEISEKSEIFDDQFSVERPDGSNFTLKIRSTKLEDSAMYFCATTEDRVSGELFFGEGSRLTVL.

CDR3 sequence (DNA): TGTGCCAGCAGCTTAGGGCCCAACAGGGGCCCCCATCAGCCCCAGCATTTT. Protein: CASSLGPNRGPHQPQHF. The rearrangement joins TRBV7-6 to TRBJ1-5; TRBD1 matches 7 bases. This CDR3 spans 17 amino acids. Germline-derived CDR1 and CDR2 are SGHVS and FNYEAQ. Trimming at V came to 1 base and at J to 5 bases, leaving 11 bases not matched to a gene. Complete variable domain (other parts from reference TRBV7-6 and TRBJ1-5): GAGVSQSPRYKVTKRGQDVALRCDPISGHVSLYWYRQALGQGPEFLTYFNYEAQQDKSGLPNDRFSAERPEGSISTLTIQRTEQRDSAMYRCASSLGPNRGPHQPQHFGDGTRLSIL.

The chain carries TRBV7-9 and TRBJ1-5, with D maybe TRBD1 (5 bases). The V gene lost 6 bases and the J gene lost 5 bases, with 20 bases spanning the gap. The CDR3 totals 16 residues. The germline gives CDR1 SEHNR, CDR2 FQNEAQ (reference sequence). The CDR3 DNA is TGTGCCAGCAGACCCTTAGTATTTGGGGCCGATCAGCCCCAGCATTTT. Its translation: CASRPLVFGADQPQHF.

The J gene is TRBJ2-1, the V gene TRBV5-4, with TRBD2 matching 11 bases. Germline V gives CDR1 SGHNT, CDR2 YYREEE (reference sequence). There are 15 residues in the CDR3. Trimming at V came to 3 bases and at J to 8 bases, leaving 7 bases not matched to a gene. CDR3 coding DNA: TGTGCCAGCAGCTCAACTAGCGGGAGCTGGGATGAGCAGTTCTTC. It is translated as CASSSTSGSWDEQFF.

V usage is TRBV29-1 and J usage is TRBJ1-1; D might be TRBD1 (6 bases). Germline V CDR1 and CDR2: SQVTM, ANQGSEA. The CDR3 spans 14 residues. With 7 bases removed from V and 1 base from J, the gap between germline ends came to 16 bases. DNA of the CDR3: TGCAGCGCAAATCTGGGACACTCGAACACTGAAGCTTTCTTT. It specifies CSANLGHSNTEAFF.

The chain uses TRBV18 and TRBJ2-1; 8 bases agree with TRBD2. The CDR3 extends over 14 amino acids. V trimming: 6 bases; J trimming: 7 bases; junction bases outside the gene matches: 8. Germline CDR1 reads KGHSH; CDR2 reads LQKENI. Here the CDR3 DNA reads TGTGCCAGCTCGGAGCGGGAGACGAGAAATGAGCAGTTCTTC. Its protein product is CASSERETRNEQFF.

The chain links TRBV13 to TRBJ2-6; the D gene is possibly TRBD2 (5 bases). CDR1 and CDR2 (germline): PRHDT, FYEKMQ (reference sequence). This CDR3 comprises 18 residues. Trimming cost V 2 bases and J 0 bases, with 14 bases left between them. Here the CDR3 DNA reads TGTGCCAGCAGCTTAACCCTCGGGGAAGGCTCTGGGGCCAACGTCCTGACTTTC. It codes for CASSLTLGEGSGANVLTF.

The rearrangement joins TRBV30 to TRBJ2-7; 8 positions match TRBD2. The germline CDR1 and CDR2 sequences are GTSNPN and SVGIG (reference sequence). V lost 7 bases and J lost 7; bases outside the gene matches: 6. The CDR3 loop spans 11 amino acids. The CDR3, as DNA: TGTGCCTCCAAAGAGCGGGGGGAGCAGTACTTC. Its protein product is CASKERGEQYF. Full variable domain (remainder filled in from reference TRBV30 and TRBJ2-7): SQTIHQWPATLVQPVGSPLSLECTVEGTSNPNLYWYRQAAGRGLQLLFYSVGIGQISSEVPQNLSASRPQDRQFILSSKKLLLSDSGFYLCASKERGEQYFGPGTRLTVT.

The CDR3 DNA sequence: TGCAGCGCAATACTAGCGGGAGTTCTCAATGAGCAGTTCTTC. This sequence encodes CSAILAGVLNEQFF. The genes are TRBV29-1 and TRBJ2-1; 11 bases match TRBD2. The CDR3 extends over 14 amino acids. Germline V lookup: CDR1 SQVTM, CDR2 ANQGSEA. With 7 bases clipped from V and 6 bases from J, the junction kept 8 bases outside the gene matches.

This sequence joins TRBV15 and TRBJ2-7; D is perhaps TRBD2 (6 bases). Trimming took 2 bases from V and 1 from J, leaving 9 bases between them. This CDR3 comprises 14 residues. Germline CDR1 and CDR2: LNHNV and YYDKDF (reference sequence). The CDR3 spells CATSRPEGSYEQYF. As DNA, the CDR3 is TGTGCCACCAGCAGACCGGAGGGGTCCTACGAGCAGTACTTC.

The chain is built from TRBV28 and TRBJ2-1; 12 nucleotides align to TRBD2. With 3 bases clipped from V and 8 bases from J, the junction kept 5 bases outside the gene matches. The length of the CDR3 is 15 residues. Germline CDR1 is MDHEN and CDR2 is SYDVKM. CDR3 DNA sequence: TGTGCCAGCAGTTTGCGACTAGCGGGAGCCCATGAGCAGTTCTTC. This codes for CASSLRLAGAHEQFF. Together with reference TRBV28 and TRBJ2-1, the CDR3 gives the full variable domain: DVKVTQSSRYLVKRTGEKVFLECVQDMDHENMFWYRQDPGLGLRLIYFSYDVKMKEKGDIPEGYSVSREKKERFSLILESASTNQTSMYLCASSLRLAGAHEQFFGPGTRLTVL.

This clone was recorded a few times. This chain joins TRBV30 and TRBJ2-2, with D perhaps matching TRBD2 (6 bases). The CDR3 has 15 amino acids. V lost 1 base, J lost 4 bases, and 13 bases lay in between. Germline assignment: CDR1 GTSNPN and CDR2 SVGIG (reference sequence). CDR3 in amino acids: CAWSEIGTPTGELFF. The CDR3 region has the DNA TGTGCCTGGAGTGAGATCGGGACTCCCACCGGGGAGCTGTTTTTT.

This clone was found a few times. The CDR3 region has the DNA TGCGCCAGCAGCTTGGCCACCTACCCGGGTACGCAGTATTTT. Translation: CASSLATYPGTQYF. The chain recombines TRBV5-1 with TRBJ2-3; D not resolved. From germline, CDR1 is SGHRS and CDR2 YFSETQ. With 0 bases removed from V and 8 bases from J, the gap between germline ends came to 13 bases. The CDR3 runs to 14 residues.

This clone was counted a few times. The chain recombines TRBV4-1 with TRBJ2-4, with D perhaps TRBD2 (6 bases). The CDR3 is made up of 14 amino acids. Trimming took 0 bases from V and 14 from J, leaving 17 bases between them. Germline lookup yields CDR1 MGHRA and CDR2 YSYEKL. The CDR3 protein is CASSQERGTGEEYF. In DNA, the CDR3 is TGCGCCAGCAGCCAAGAACGGGGCACGGGGGAGGAGTACTTC.